This T cell receptor beta chain was sequenced for a study of blood T cell repertoires in COVID-19. Generated by immunoSEQ multiplex PCR, the TCRdb table keeps only in-frame clones and is missing some. The table shows some 460,000 clones, with about nine tenths occurring only once. Per germline, CDR1 SGDLS and CDR2 YYNGEE. The CDR3 sequence is 15 residues long. V gave up 3 bases and J gave up 5 bases; unmatched junction bases: 7. Two negative PCRs, clearance, or symptom resolution characterized the recovered Cohort 3 donors. Sequencing was performed on PBMCs or T cells enriched from blood (not recorded which). This clonotype was sampled from a woman aged 18-35 years who had recovered from COVID-19. The gene calls are TRBV9 and TRBJ1-1; 10 bases agree with TRBD1. DNA of the CDR3: TGTGCCAGCAGCGGACGGCGGGACAGGGGTACTGAAGCTTTCTTT. Protein: CASSGRRDRGTEAFF.